A selection of T cell receptor beta chains follows, all from one sample in a study of T cell repertoires in cytomegalovirus infection. The antigens these receptors bind are not known. TCRdb ran MiXCR on the reads and lists one entry per CDR3 protein. In the table there are hundreds of thousands of distinct CDR3 sequences, 29% of which are singletons. This specimen consisted of cultured PBMCs, obtained from culture after CMV antigen stimulation. All receptors derive from a human donor in good health (CMV status not recorded). Some clones in this sample may be carry-over from other donors' samples. CDR3s include the opening cysteine and the closing phenylalanine or tryptophan. Each record gives: D gene, V gene, J gene, clone size, CDR3 protein, CDR3 DNA. A D gene is named only where the DNA matches it firmly. Clone size is stated in some rows and not others, as once, few, many or a class when expanded.

NA	TRBV29-1	TRBJ2-1	NA	CSVVLIVAYNEQFF	TGCAGCGTTGTCCTCATTGTTGCCTACAATGAGCAGTTCTTC
TRBD1	TRBV12-3/TRBV12-4	TRBJ1-1	few	CASSVRTGEAFF	TGTGCCAGCAGTGTCAGGACAGGGGAAGCTTTCTTT
NA	TRBV28	TRBJ2-1	few	CASTERDNEQFF	TGTGCCAGTACGGAGCGGGACAATGAGCAGTTCTTC
NA	TRBV6-1	TRBJ2-7	few	CASSDYRSRGDEQYF	TGTGCCAGCAGTGATTACCGTTCGAGGGGAGACGAGCAGTACTTC
NA	TRBV12-3/TRBV12-4	TRBJ1-3	few	CASSPPDRSGNTIYF	TGTGCCAGCAGCCCCCCTGATCGCTCTGGAAACACCATATATTTT
NA	TRBV5-3	TRBJ1-3	NA	CASSSNVGGNTIYF	TGTGCCAGCAGCTCGAATGTGGGGGGAAACACCATATATTTT
TRBD1	TRBV7-2	TRBJ1-5	few	CASRVTTGGNQPQHF	TGTGCCAGCAGGGTTACTACAGGGGGAAATCAGCCCCAGCATTTT
NA	TRBV5-1	TRBJ2-5	few	CASSSTSWETQYF	TGCGCCAGCAGCTCTACTAGCTGGGAGACCCAGTACTTC
TRBD2	TRBV12-3/TRBV12-4	TRBJ2-1	many	CASRLAGSSYNEQFF	TGTGCCAGCAGACTAGCGGGGAGCTCCTACAATGAGCAGTTCTTC
TRBD1	TRBV5-1	TRBJ2-5	many	CASSSGQGIETQYF	TGCGCCAGCAGCTCGGGACAGGGGATAGAGACCCAGTACTTC
TRBD1	TRBV12-3/TRBV12-4	TRBJ2-1	few	CASSLLRGLSYNEQFF	TGTGCCAGCAGTTTACTCAGGGGGCTATCCTACAATGAGCAGTTCTTC
TRBD1	TRBV2	TRBJ1-5	many	CASSTGDRGLELGNQPQHF	TGTGCCAGCAGTACAGGGGACAGGGGGCTGGAATTGGGCAATCAGCCCCAGCATTTT
NA	TRBV12-3/TRBV12-4	TRBJ2-2	once	CASTGSGGLTSRTNTGELFF	TGTGCCAGCACCGGGAGTGGGGGCTTGACTAGCCGTACGAACACCGGGGAGCTGTTTTTT
NA	TRBV7-9	TRBJ1-6	many	CASSSGVGSYNSPLHF	TGTGCCAGCAGCTCCGGAGTTGGGTCCTATAATTCACCCCTCCACTTT
TRBD2	TRBV6-4	TRBJ2-1	NA	CASSDSLAGGPNEQFF	TGTGCCAGCAGTGACTCCTTAGCGGGAGGACCCAATGAGCAGTTCTTC
NA	TRBV5-1	TRBJ2-5	NA	CASSRWIQETQYF	TGCGCCAGCAGCCGATGGATCCAAGAGACCCAGTACTTC
NA	TRBV12-3/TRBV12-4	TRBJ2-3	few	CASSLVGATDTQYF	TGTGCCAGCAGCCTTGTAGGGGCCACAGATACGCAGTATTTT
TRBD1	TRBV7-8	TRBJ2-7	NA	CASRGQGAYEQYF	TGTGCCAGCAGGGGACAGGGGGCCTACGAGCAGTACTTC
TRBD1	TRBV9	TRBJ1-3	NA	CASSFAPGTGAGNTIYF	TGTGCCAGCAGCTTCGCCCCCGGGACAGGGGCTGGAAACACCATATATTTT
NA	TRBV7-6	TRBJ1-1	many	CASRAFRDPTAEAFF	TGTGCCAGCAGAGCGTTCCGGGACCCAACCGCTGAAGCTTTCTTT
TRBD1	TRBV7-2	TRBJ2-3	many	CASSLYYRGAYDTQYF	TGTGCCAGCAGCTTATACTACAGGGGCGCTTATGATACGCAGTATTTT
NA	TRBV6-2/TRBV6-3	TRBJ1-4	NA	CASRQTGWEKLFF	TGTGCCAGCCGGCAGACAGGCTGGGAAAAACTGTTTTTT
NA	TRBV19	TRBJ2-5	NA	CASSMGRQETQYF	TGTGCCAGTAGTATGGGCCGGCAAGAGACCCAGTACTTC
TRBD1	TRBV19	TRBJ1-2	NA	CASSIGQGDYGYTF	TGTGCCAGTAGTATTGGACAGGGTGACTATGGCTACACCTTC
NA	TRBV24-1	TRBJ1-1	NA	CATPTRNEAFF	TGTGCCACCCCTACCCGGAATGAAGCTTTCTTT
NA	TRBV7-3	TRBJ2-2	NA	CASSFLRGRGNTGELFF	TGTGCCAGCAGCTTCCTTAGGGGACGAGGGAACACCGGGGAGCTGTTTTTT
NA	TRBV29-1	TRBJ1-2	NA	CSVREGGWEGHGYTF	TGCAGCGTCCGGGAAGGAGGCTGGGAGGGTCATGGCTACACCTTC
NA	TRBV6-5	TRBJ1-1	NA	CASSDTRRNTEAFF	TGTGCCAGCAGTGACACCAGGAGGAACACTGAAGCTTTCTTT
NA	TRBV7-9	TRBJ2-5	few	CASSFPGLATETQYF	TGTGCCAGCAGCTTCCCGGGACTTGCTACGGAGACCCAGTACTTC
TRBD1	TRBV3-1	TRBJ2-3	many	CASSARGRGQGDTQYF	TGTGCCAGCAGCGCTCGCGGCAGGGGGCAGGGAGATACGCAGTATTTT
TRBD1	TRBV24-1	TRBJ2-5	few	CATSDAQTGLVETQYF	TGTGCCACCAGTGATGCCCAGACAGGGCTGGTGGAGACCCAGTACTTC
NA	TRBV7-6	TRBJ1-1	NA	CASSTPARSEAFF	TGTGCCAGCAGCACACCCGCGAGGTCTGAAGCTTTCTTT
TRBD2	TRBV20-1	TRBJ2-5	NA	CSASALAGVQETQYF	TGCAGTGCTAGTGCTCTAGCGGGAGTGCAAGAGACCCAGTACTTC
NA	TRBV7-2	TRBJ1-2	NA	CASEKWNNYGYTF	TGTGCCAGTGAAAAGTGGAATAACTATGGCTACACCTTC
TRBD1	TRBV10-1	TRBJ2-7	many	CASNPGQGSEQYF	TGCGCCAGCAATCCGGGACAGGGGTCCGAGCAGTACTTC
NA	TRBV4-1	TRBJ2-1	NA	CASAPYGAAYNEQFF	TGCGCCAGCGCCCCTTATGGGGCTGCCTACAATGAGCAGTTCTTC
TRBD1	TRBV20-1	TRBJ1-2	NA	CSARGYRDSGYGYTF	TGCAGTGCTAGAGGATACCGGGACAGTGGCTATGGCTACACCTTC
NA	TRBV25-1	TRBJ2-3	few	CASSEYGSADTQYF	TGTGCCAGCAGTGAATATGGTAGCGCAGATACGCAGTATTTT
TRBD2	TRBV30	TRBJ2-1	NA	CAHTPAGAPYNEQFF	TGTGCCCACACCCCAGCGGGAGCCCCCTACAATGAGCAGTTCTTC
NA	TRBV19	TRBJ2-1	NA	CASSILGGDNEQFF	TGTGCCAGTAGTATTCTCGGGGGAGACAATGAGCAGTTCTTC
TRBD1	TRBV20-1	TRBJ1-1	NA	CSARFSRTGNLEAFF	TGCAGTGCTAGATTTTCTAGGACAGGGAATCTTGAAGCTTTCTTT
NA	TRBV12-3/TRBV12-4	TRBJ2-1	few	CASSLQRDNEQFF	TGTGCCAGCAGTCTCCAAAGGGACAATGAGCAGTTCTTC
NA	TRBV7-3	TRBJ2-1	many	CASSLTSAKMEQFF	TGTGCCAGCAGCTTAACGTCAGCGAAGATGGAGCAGTTCTTC
TRBD1	TRBV5-6	TRBJ1-6	few	CASSFLTGGHNSPLHF	TGTGCCAGCAGCTTTCTGACAGGGGGCCATAATTCACCCCTCCACTTT
NA	TRBV12-3/TRBV12-4	TRBJ1-1	NA	CASSLDTRSTEAFF	TGTGCCAGCAGTTTAGACACCCGGAGCACTGAAGCTTTCTTT
NA	TRBV28	TRBJ1-4	NA	CASSLKGIWEKLFF	TGTGCCAGCAGTTTAAAAGGGATATGGGAAAAACTGTTTTTT
TRBD1	TRBV7-4	TRBJ1-2	NA	CASSQDRRGYTF	TGTGCCAGCAGCCAGGACAGGCGCGGCTACACCTTC
NA	TRBV6-6	TRBJ2-7	few	CASSYKGYEQYF	TGTGCCAGCAGTTACAAGGGATACGAGCAGTACTTC
TRBD2	TRBV12-3/TRBV12-4	TRBJ2-7	NA	CASSRSGSSYEQYF	TGTGCCAGCAGTCGTAGCGGGAGCTCCTACGAGCAGTACTTC
TRBD1	TRBV11-1	TRBJ1-1	NA	CASSLAGTGVTEAFF	TGTGCCAGCAGCTTGGCCGGGACAGGGGTCACTGAAGCTTTCTTT
NA	TRBV12-3/TRBV12-4	TRBJ2-6	NA	CASSLMTAGANVLTF	TGTGCCAGCAGTTTAATGACAGCTGGGGCCAACGTCCTGACTTTC
TRBD2	TRBV4-2	TRBJ2-7	NA	CASSQGTSGNNYEQYF	TGTGCCAGCAGCCAAGGGACTAGCGGGAATAACTACGAGCAGTACTTC
NA	TRBV12-3/TRBV12-4	TRBJ1-5	NA	CASMAGGNQPQHF	TGTGCCAGCATGGCGGGCGGGAATCAGCCCCAGCATTTT